This record concerns one T cell receptor beta chain sequence. The source of the sample is a study of blood T cell repertoires in COVID-19. Sequencing used immunoSEQ multiplex PCR; TCRdb keeps in-frame clones, though not all of them. The table includes 9,500 to 15,000 clones, roughly 90% detected once. The sample comprised peripheral blood. The source is a man between 65 and 85 years old with active COVID-19.

CDR3 DNA sequence: TGTGCCAGCAGCGTAATGGGACTAGCGGTTCAAGAGACCCAGTACTTC. Protein sequence: CASSVMGLAVQETQYF. This chain connects TRBV7-8 to TRBJ2-5; 11 bases map to TRBD2. Germline loops: CDR1 SGHVS, CDR2 FQNEAQ. The CDR3 length is 16 residues. V shed 5 bases, J shed 2 bases, and the junction held 7 bases outside the gene matches. Supplemented by reference TRBV7-8 and TRBJ2-5, the full variable domain reads GAGVSQSPRYKVAKRGQDVALRCDPISGHVSLFWYQQALGQGPEFLTYFQNEAQLDKSGLPSDRFFAERPEGSVSTLKIQRTQQEDSAVYLCASSVMGLAVQETQYFGPGTRLLVL.